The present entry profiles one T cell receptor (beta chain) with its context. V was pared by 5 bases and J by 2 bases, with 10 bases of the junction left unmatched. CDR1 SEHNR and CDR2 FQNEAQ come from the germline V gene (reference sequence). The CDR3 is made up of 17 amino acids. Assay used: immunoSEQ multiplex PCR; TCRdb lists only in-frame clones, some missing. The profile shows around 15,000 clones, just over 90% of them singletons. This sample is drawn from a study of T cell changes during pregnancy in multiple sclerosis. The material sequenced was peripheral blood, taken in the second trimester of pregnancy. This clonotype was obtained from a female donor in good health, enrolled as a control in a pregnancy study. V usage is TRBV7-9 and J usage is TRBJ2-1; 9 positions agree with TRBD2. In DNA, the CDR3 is TGTGCCAGCAGCACCGGGACTAGCCAAAGAACCTACAATGAGCAGTTCTTC. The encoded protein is CASSTGTSQRTYNEQFF.